The clone carrying this T cell receptor (beta chain) has a single count. As yet, its antigen is unknown. Cells were CD45RO-negative CD62L-positive naive CD4 T cells sorted from PBMCs. Profiled with immunoSEQ multiplex PCR; TCRdb holds only in-frame clones, not every one. This sample has tens of thousands of clones, with approximately 94% found just once. The sample comes from a study of human versus mouse CDR3 diversity and MHC coevolution. Whole-study findings and limits: iCHAO1 estimated the human TCR beta repertoire at roughly 1.5 million clonotypes. Human T cells underwent selection on about six different MHC II alleles. Among all groups, most of the three human donors showed least clonal inequality.

CDR1 and CDR2 (germline): SGHTA, FQGTGA. The length of the CDR3 is 16 residues. The J segment lost 4 bases and the V segment lost 5 bases, leaving 8 bases of the junction unmatched. The sequence was collected from a person between 55 and 69 years old in good health. The source material was naive CD4+ T cells from blood. Subset defined: CD45RO-negative CD62L-positive naive CD4 T cells. The chain uses TRBV7-3 and TRBJ2-2; TRBD2 agrees at 9 bases. CDR3 in amino acids: CASSPLAGVVTGELFF. The CDR3 DNA is TGTGCCAGCAGCCCCTTAGCGGGAGTGGTCACCGGGGAGCTGTTTTTT.